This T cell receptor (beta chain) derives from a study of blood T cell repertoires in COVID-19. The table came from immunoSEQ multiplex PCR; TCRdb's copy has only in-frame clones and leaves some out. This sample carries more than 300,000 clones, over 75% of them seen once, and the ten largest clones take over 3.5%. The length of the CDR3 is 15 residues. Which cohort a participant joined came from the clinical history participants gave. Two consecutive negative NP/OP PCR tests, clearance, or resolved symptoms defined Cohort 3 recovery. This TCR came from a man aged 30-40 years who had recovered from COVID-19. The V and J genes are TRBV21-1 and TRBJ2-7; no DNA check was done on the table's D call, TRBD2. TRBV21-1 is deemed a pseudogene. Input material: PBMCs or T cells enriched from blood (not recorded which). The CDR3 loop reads CASSKKERNSYEQYF. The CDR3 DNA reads TGTGCCAGCAGCAAAAAGGAGCGGAACTCCTACGAGCAGTACTTC.